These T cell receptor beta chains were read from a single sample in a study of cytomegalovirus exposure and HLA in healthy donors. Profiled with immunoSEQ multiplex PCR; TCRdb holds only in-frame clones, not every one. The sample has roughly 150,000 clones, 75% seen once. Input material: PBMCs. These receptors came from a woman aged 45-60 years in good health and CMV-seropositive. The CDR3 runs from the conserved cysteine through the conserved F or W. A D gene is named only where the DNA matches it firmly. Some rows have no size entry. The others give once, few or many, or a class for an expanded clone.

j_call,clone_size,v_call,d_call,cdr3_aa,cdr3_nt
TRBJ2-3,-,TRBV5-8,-,CASSLRGDYTDTQYF,TGTGCCAGCAGCTTGCGCGGGGATTATACAGATACGCAGTATTTT
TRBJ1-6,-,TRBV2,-,CASSPGGTYNSPLHF,TGTGCCAGCAGCCCCGGGGGAACCTATAATTCACCCCTCCACTTT
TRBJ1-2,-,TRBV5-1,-,CASSLTDYGYTF,TGCGCCAGCAGCTTGACAGACTATGGCTACACCTTC
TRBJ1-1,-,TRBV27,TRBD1,CASSLSRGKGGRSVFF,TGTGCCAGCAGTTTATCGAGGGGCAAAGGGGGCCGGTCCGTTTTCTTT
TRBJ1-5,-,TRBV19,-,CASSLEGRMGNQPQHF,TGTGCCAGTAGTTTAGAGGGGCGAATGGGCAATCAGCCCCAGCATTTT
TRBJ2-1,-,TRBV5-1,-,CASSRSFGGLFNEQFF,TGCGCCAGCAGCCGTTCCTTCGGGGGACTCTTCAATGAGCAGTTCTTC
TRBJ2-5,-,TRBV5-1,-,CASSLQGGETQYF,TGCGCCAGCAGCCTACAGGGTGGGGAGACCCAGTACTTC
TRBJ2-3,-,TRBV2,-,CAFRGTSDTQYF,TGTGCCTTCCGGGGGACTTCAGATACGCAGTATTTT
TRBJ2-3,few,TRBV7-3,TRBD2,CASSPGLVSDTQYF,TGTGCCAGCAGCCCAGGACTAGTTTCAGATACGCAGTATTTT
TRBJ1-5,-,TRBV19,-,CASSALYSRDSRLSNQPQHF,TGTGCCAGTAGTGCCCTGTACTCCCGGGACTCAAGGCTTAGCAATCAGCCCCAGCATTTT
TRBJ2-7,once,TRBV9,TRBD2,CASSAREGLAGGRYEQYF,TGTGCCAGCAGCGCCAGAGAGGGACTAGCGGGGGGGCGGTACGAGCAGTACTTC
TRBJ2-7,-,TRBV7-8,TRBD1,CASSLSSTGAYEQYF,TGTGCCAGCAGCTTATCCTCGACAGGGGCCTACGAGCAGTACTTC
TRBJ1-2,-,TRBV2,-,CASSSSSGYTF,-
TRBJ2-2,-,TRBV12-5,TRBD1,CASGLHTGGTGELFF,TGTGCTAGTGGTTTGCACACAGGGGGGACCGGGGAGCTGTTTTTT
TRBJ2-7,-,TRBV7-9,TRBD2,CASSLWTSGTYEQYF,TGTGCCAGCAGCTTATGGACTAGCGGAACCTACGAGCAGTACTTC
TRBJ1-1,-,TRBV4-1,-,CASSTPQEDNTEAFF,TGTGCCAGCAGCACACCACAAGAAGATAACACTGAAGCTTTCTTT
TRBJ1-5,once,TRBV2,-,CASRAQGLGNQPQHF,TGTGCCAGCAGAGCACAGGGATTAGGCAATCAGCCCCAGCATTTT
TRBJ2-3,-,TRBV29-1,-,CSVCPASGTDTQYF,TGCAGCGTTTGTCCAGCGTCGGGCACAGATACGCAGTATTTT